Below, 18 T cell receptor beta chains from the same sample are listed, as sequenced in a study of breast tumors, draining lymph nodes, adjacent tissues. The lymph nodes were axillary draining lymph nodes from breast cancer patients. MiXCR was run by TCRdb on the multiplex PCR reads, yielding one entry per CDR3 protein. In the table there are 250,000 or so distinct CDR3 sequences, roughly 31% of which are singletons. The sequenced sample consisted of axillary lymph node tissue. These receptors originate from a female donor with breast cancer. Some clones in this sample may be carry-over from other donors' samples.

This clonotype has ten or more counts. V and J are TRBV19 and TRBJ2-6; 7 nucleotides line up with TRBD2. Germline lookup yields CDR1 LNHDA and CDR2 SQIVND (reference sequence). The CDR3 loop spans 18 amino acids. Trimming removed 7 bases from V and 0 bases from J; junction bases left unmatched: 12. The CDR3 here is CASTSGVAGHSGANVLTF. CDR3 sequence (DNA): TGTGCCAGTACCAGCGGGGTGGCAGGCCACTCTGGGGCCAACGTCCTGACTTTC.

This sequence joins TRBV20-1 and TRBJ1-3, with TRBD1 matching over 8 bases. Unmatched junction bases numbered 5, after V lost 3 bases and J lost 4 bases. The CDR3 covers 14 residues. The germline gives CDR1 DFQATT, CDR2 SNEGSKA (reference sequence). The DNA for the CDR3 is TGCAGTGCTAGGGACAGGGCGAAAGGAAACACCATATATTTT. Residues: CSARDRAKGNTIYF.

As regards this clonotype: Possible read error: a much larger clone is one base away. The chain uses TRBV19 and TRBJ2-7, with 12 bases lining up with TRBD2. CDR1 and CDR2 from the germline V gene are LNHDA and SQIVND (reference sequence). This CDR3 is 15 amino acids long. This chain's CDR3 is CANSKTSGRHYEQYF. The DNA of the CDR3 is TGTGCCAATAGTAAAACTAGCGGGAGGCACTACGAGCAGTACTTC.

In regard to this clonotype: A much larger clone differs from this one at a single base, so this may be a read error. The CDR3 is CAISGTGNERFF. Here the CDR3 DNA reads TGTGCCATCAGTGGCACCGGGAATGAGCGGTTCTTC. This chain joins TRBV10-3 and TRBJ2-1; a weak D match, TRBD2 (5 bases). CDR3 length equals 12 residues. Germline V gene sequence: CDR1 ENHRY, CDR2 SYGVKD.

CDR3 sequence (DNA): TGCAGCGCACTAACAGGGACTGCTGAAGCTTTCTTT. It is translated as CSALTGTAEAFF. This chain uses TRBV20-1 with TRBJ1-1; tentatively, D is TRBD1 (6 bases). The CDR3 length is 12 residues. Germline lookup yields CDR1 DFQATT and CDR2 SNEGSKA (reference sequence).

A few counts support this clonotype. The chain joins TRBV5-4 to TRBJ2-7; D not resolved. V lost 3 bases and J lost 1, with 8 bases in between. The CDR3 is 13 residues long. Germline V CDR1 and CDR2: SGHNT, YYREEE (reference sequence). The CDR3 DNA sequence: TGTGCCAGCAGCTCTTCCGGGTCCTACGAGCAGTACTTC. This encodes CASSSSGSYEQYF.

This clonotype showed up many times. The rearrangement links TRBV11-2 to TRBJ2-3; no clear D gene. CDR3 size: 14 residues. Germline V gene sequence: CDR1 SGHAT, CDR2 FQNNGV. With 3 bases removed from V and 0 bases from J, the gap between germline ends came to 7 bases. The CDR3 nucleotides read TGTGCCAGCAGCTTCGGGCGGAGCACAGATACGCAGTATTTT. This sequence encodes CASSFGRSTDTQYF.

This clonotype was detected only a few times. The J gene is TRBJ2-5, the V gene TRBV18; D is perhaps TRBD1 (6 bases). The CDR3 length is 14 residues. V gave up 2 bases and J gave up 4 bases, with 11 bases separating them. Looked up from germline, CDR1 is KGHSH and CDR2 is LQKENI. This CDR3 reads CASSPTRGPETQYF. As DNA, the CDR3 is TGTGCCAGCTCACCAACCAGGGGACCAGAGACCCAGTACTTC.

This clonotype has a single count. The chain employs TRBV10-3 and TRBJ2-7; 8 nucleotides align to TRBD1. Germline V gene lookup returns CDR1 ENHRY and CDR2 SYGVKD. With V trimmed by 7 bases and J by 7 bases, 6 bases remained unmatched. CDR3 length: 12 residues. In DNA form, the CDR3 reads TGTGCCATCAACGGACAGGGTCGAGAGCAGTACTTC. It yields the protein CAINGQGREQYF.

This clonotype was recorded at least ten times. This chain joins TRBV5-8 and TRBJ2-5; weak D call: TRBD1 (5 bases). V was clipped by 5 bases and J by 4 bases, with 15 bases between them. This CDR3 comprises 14 residues. Germline CDR1 and CDR2: SGHTS and YDEGEE. CDR3 amino acids: CASSKDSLSETQYF. The CDR3 DNA sequence: TGTGCCAGCAGTAAAGACAGCCTCTCAGAGACCCAGTACTTC. The whole variable domain, filled in from reference TRBV5-8 and TRBJ2-5, reads EAGVTQSPTHLIKTRGQQATLRCSPISGHTSVYWYQQALGLGLQFLLWYDEGEERNRGNFPPRFSGRQFPNYSSELNVNALELEDSALYLCASSKDSLSETQYFGPGTRLLVL.

This clonotype was observed many times. The chain couples TRBV12-3 or TRBV12-4 to TRBJ2-3; TRBD1 matches 11 bases. The CDR3 runs 16 residues. The V and J ends lost 3 bases and 6 bases, in that order; junction bases with no gene match: 8. The CDR3 DNA is TGTGCCAGCAGTTTCCACCTGGGACAGGGGGAGGATACGCAGTATTTT. This gives the protein CASSFHLGQGEDTQYF.

Ten or more counts support this clonotype. In DNA form, the CDR3 reads TGTGCCAGCAGCTTAAGCCAACAGGGTCTAAATAGAAAACTGTTTTTT. Its protein is CASSLSQQGLNRKLFF. The rearrangement joins TRBV7-9 to TRBJ1-4, with D perhaps TRBD1 (6 bases). Trimming left V 2 bases short and J 10 bases short, with 20 bases between. Germline values: CDR1 SEHNR, CDR2 FQNEAQ (reference sequence). The CDR3 is 16 residues long.

This clonotype was counted at least ten times. The chain links TRBV5-1 to TRBJ1-6; no firm D call. The V gene's germline CDR1 is SGHRS and CDR2 YFSETQ. V was cut by 2 bases and J by 7 bases, with 10 bases left in between. This CDR3 spans 14 amino acids. The CDR3, as DNA: TGCGCCAGCAGCTTAGCGGAAAAGAATTCACCCCTCCACTTT. Its protein is CASSLAEKNSPLHF.

This clonotype occurred many times. The chain couples TRBV7-2 to TRBJ2-5; no reliable D call. The V end lost 3 bases, the J end lost 4 bases, and 6 bases lay between the germline ends. The CDR3 is 12 residues long. Germline lookup yields CDR1 SGHTA and CDR2 FQGNSA. Written as DNA, the CDR3 is TGTGCCAGCAGCTTTTTTCCAGAGACCCAGTACTTC. It translates to CASSFFPETQYF.

With respect to this clonotype: A much larger clone differs from this one at a single base, so this may be a read error. V usage is TRBV5-1 and J usage is TRBJ1-2; D gene unclear. V was clipped by 2 bases and J by 3 bases, with 20 bases between them. Germline CDR1 SGHRS, CDR2 YFSETQ. CDR3 length: 17 residues. In DNA, the CDR3 is TGCGCCAGCAGCTTCCGTCCCACCGGGCTGGAAGACTATGGCTACACCTTC. It codes for CASSFRPTGLEDYGYTF.

A note on this clonotype: Mismatch with germline at one junction end may stem from a read error. This chain connects TRBV20-1 to TRBJ2-6; D gene unclear. Per the germline V gene, CDR1 is DFQATT and CDR2 is SNEGSKA (reference sequence). The CDR3 is 13 amino acids. The CDR3 reads CSARAAGDNVLTF. In DNA, the CDR3 is TGCAGTGCTAGAGCAGCTGGGGACAACGTCCTGACTTTC.

On this clonotype itself: A much larger clone lies a single base off, so this may be a read error. Likely a read error: the CDR3 ends without its conserved phenylalanine or tryptophan. The gene calls are TRBV12-3 or TRBV12-4 and TRBJ2-7; D could derive from TRBD1 or TRBD2 (5 bases each). The CDR3 contains 14 residues. With 6 bases removed from V and 0 bases from J, the gap between germline ends came to 12 bases. DNA for the CDR3: TGTGCCAGCAGCGCCTTCGGGACCTCCTACGAGCAGTACCTC. Residues: CASSAFGTSYEQYL.

This clonotype has at least ten counts. This chain links TRBV24-1 with TRBJ2-7, with unresolved D. V shed 7 bases and J shed 4 bases, with 16 bases lying between them. The germline CDR1 and CDR2 sequences are KGHDR and SFDVKD. This CDR3 is 14 amino acids long. CDR3 region: CATRARGREYEQYF. In nucleotides, the CDR3 is TGTGCCACCAGGGCTCGAGGCAGAGAATACGAGCAGTACTTC.